These 14 T cell receptor beta chains originate from one sample sequenced in a study of blood T cells in healthy people across ages. Together with a sample-barcoded 5' primer, a J-beta primer mix was included in a second PCR lasting about 7 to 11 cycles. TCRdb fed the 5' RACE reads into MiXCR, producing one record per CDR3 protein. The profile shows over 600,000 distinct CDR3 sequences, about half of them singletons. The sequencing sample was made of blood. These receptors were obtained from a man of 80 years or more in good health.

The chain is built from TRBV7-2 and TRBJ1-4; D is ambiguous. Germline V gene data show CDR1 as SGHTA and CDR2 as FQGNSA. This CDR3 is built from 14 residues. Trimming pared 3 bases from V and 3 bases from J, leaving 8 bases between. The CDR3 nucleotides read TGTGCCAGCAGCTTGGGGTCGGCTAATGAAAAACTGTTTTTT. Its translation is CASSLGSANEKLFF.

The chain uses TRBV20-1 and TRBJ2-3; 11 positions match TRBD2. The CDR3 is 16 amino acids. CDR1 and CDR2 (germline): DFQATT, SNEGSKA (reference sequence). The V segment lost 5 bases and the J segment 2 bases; nucleotides outside the gene matches: 9. The DNA for the CDR3 is TGCAGTGCTGGACCCCGACTAGCGGGGACCACAGATACGCAGTATTTT. This codes for CSAGPRLAGTTDTQYF.

The V and J genes are TRBV4-1 and TRBJ2-2, with D perhaps TRBD1 (5 bases). Deletions cut 1 base from V and 4 bases from J, with 13 bases between. The CDR3 totals 16 residues. The germline gives CDR1 MGHRA, CDR2 YSYEKL. The CDR3 nucleotides read TGCGCCAGCAGCCAAGTTCTAGGGGTCGGCACCGGGGAGCTGTTTTTT. It codes for CASSQVLGVGTGELFF.

The chain uses TRBV10-3 and TRBJ2-2; D perhaps matches TRBD1 (5 bases). V was pared by 3 bases and J by 0 bases, with 11 bases between. This CDR3 contains 16 residues. Germline values: CDR1 ENHRY, CDR2 SYGVKD. CDR3 amino acids: CAISEGATANTGELFF. Written as DNA, the CDR3 is TGTGCCATCAGTGAAGGGGCGACAGCGAACACCGGGGAGCTGTTTTTT.

The chain employs TRBV4-1 and TRBJ1-2, with 8 positions matching TRBD1. Germline V gives CDR1 MGHRA, CDR2 YSYEKL. With 3 bases clipped from V and 1 base from J, the junction kept 4 bases outside the gene matches. The CDR3 contains 15 residues. In nucleotides, the CDR3 is TGCGCCAGCAGCCAGATCACAGGGGGTAACTATGGCTACACCTTC. As protein: CASSQITGGNYGYTF.

This sequence joins TRBV3-1 and TRBJ2-7; 9 bases agree with TRBD2. Germline assignment: CDR1 LGHDT and CDR2 YNNKEL (reference sequence). The CDR3 is 16 residues long. Trimming cost V 3 bases and J 3 bases; bases outside gene matches: 9. The CDR3 here is CASSQGLSGSGYEQYF. CDR3 nucleotide sequence: TGTGCCAGCAGCCAGGGCCTTAGCGGGAGCGGCTACGAGCAGTACTTC.

This clonotype was seen ten or more times. The chain couples TRBV20-1 to TRBJ2-5; maybe TRBD1 (6 bases). CDR1 is DFQATT, CDR2 SNEGSKA, per germline (reference sequence). The length of the CDR3 is 13 residues. Deletions cut 6 bases from V and 0 bases from J, with 11 bases between. The CDR3: CSACRDNQETQYF. The CDR3 nucleotides read TGCAGTGCGTGTCGGGACAACCAAGAGACCCAGTACTTC.

The CDR3 region has the DNA TGTGCCAGCAGCTCAAACCGGGACACAACGGGGATTGGCTACACCTTC. This translates into CASSSNRDTTGIGYTF. The chain employs TRBV7-9 and TRBJ1-2, with TRBD1 as a possible D gene (6 bases). Per the germline V gene, CDR1 is SEHNR and CDR2 is FQNEAQ (reference sequence). With 4 bases removed from V and 7 bases from J, the gap between germline ends came to 22 bases. The CDR3 is 16 amino acids.

The chain combines TRBV10-3 with TRBJ2-1; TRBD1 aligns across 10 bases. The V gene's germline CDR1 is ENHRY and CDR2 SYGVKD. The CDR3 has 14 residues. V lost 8 bases and J lost 5; bases outside the gene matches: 6. CDR3 sequence reads: CAIRDRGINNEQFF. Written as DNA, the CDR3 is TGTGCCATCCGGGACAGGGGAATAAACAATGAGCAGTTCTTC.

This clonotype appeared once. The chain employs TRBV12-3 or TRBV12-4 and TRBJ2-1; 8 bases line up with TRBD1. Unmatched junction bases numbered 8, after V lost 6 bases and J lost 10 bases. There are 13 residues in the CDR3. The CDR3 sequence is CASRTPQGAEQFF. DNA for the CDR3: TGTGCCAGCAGAACCCCCCAGGGGGCCGAGCAGTTCTTC.

This clonotype was seen more than once but under ten times. The chain uses TRBV18 and TRBJ2-7; 9 positions agree with TRBD1. The germline V gene encodes CDR1 KGHSH and CDR2 LQKENI. The V and J ends lost 2 bases and 6 bases, in that order; junction bases with no gene match: 2. There are 13 residues in the CDR3. DNA of the CDR3: TGTGCCAGCTCACCAGGACAGGGGATCGAGCAGTACTTC. Encoded protein: CASSPGQGIEQYF.

V usage is TRBV12-3 or TRBV12-4 and J usage is TRBJ1-5, with 7 positions matching TRBD1. This CDR3 spans 15 amino acids. V trimming: 6 bases; J trimming: 4 bases; junction bases outside the gene matches: 9. CDR3 loop: CASRAGQSFNQPQHF. DNA of the CDR3: TGTGCCAGCAGGGCGGGACAGTCTTTTAATCAGCCCCAGCATTTT.

The V gene is TRBV20-1, the J gene TRBJ2-3; 7 bases are a match to TRBD2. The junction had 5 bases not matched to a gene; V was cut back by 5 bases and J by 0 bases. The CDR3 is 14 residues long. Germline assignment: CDR1 DFQATT and CDR2 SNEGSKA (reference sequence). For the CDR3, the DNA is TGCAGTGCTGGAAAGCGGGGTAGCACAGATACGCAGTATTTT. It codes for CSAGKRGSTDTQYF.

The chain employs TRBV29-1 and TRBJ2-3; D remains ambiguous. Trimming pared 8 bases from V and 0 bases from J, leaving 9 bases between. This CDR3 region has 12 residues. The germline V gene has CDR1 SQVTM and CDR2 ANQGSEA. The CDR3 region has the DNA TGCAGCCCAGTCCGGAGCACAGATACGCAGTATTTT. Encoded protein: CSPVRSTDTQYF.